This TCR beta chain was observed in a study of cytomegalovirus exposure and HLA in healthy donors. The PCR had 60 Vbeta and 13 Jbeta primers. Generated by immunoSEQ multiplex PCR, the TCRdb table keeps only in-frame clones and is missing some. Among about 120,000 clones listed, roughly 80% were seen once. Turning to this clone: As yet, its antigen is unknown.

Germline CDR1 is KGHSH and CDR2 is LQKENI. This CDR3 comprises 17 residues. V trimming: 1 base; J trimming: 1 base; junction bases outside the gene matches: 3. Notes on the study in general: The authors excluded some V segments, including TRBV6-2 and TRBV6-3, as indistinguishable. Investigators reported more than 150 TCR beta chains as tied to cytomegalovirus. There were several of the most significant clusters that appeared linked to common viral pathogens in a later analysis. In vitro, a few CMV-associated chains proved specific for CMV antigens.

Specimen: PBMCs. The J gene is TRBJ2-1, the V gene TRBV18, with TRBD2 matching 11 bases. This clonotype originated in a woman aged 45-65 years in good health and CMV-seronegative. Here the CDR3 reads CASSPLLAGGSYNEQFF. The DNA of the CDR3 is TGTGCCAGCTCACCACTATTAGCGGGAGGGTCCTACAATGAGCAGTTCTTC.